This paragraph covers one T cell receptor beta chain sequence. Germline CDR1 KGHDR, CDR2 SFDVKD. Trimming cost V 3 bases and J 10 bases; bases outside gene matches: 2. This CDR3 has 12 amino acids. Original processing notes: Amplification of reference gene primers was used by the study to estimate nucleated cell counts. Assay: immunoSEQ multiplex PCR; the TCRdb copy retains only in-frame clones and omits some. V and J calls and clone size follow that table, whereas D and trimming were derived from the DNA. Of about 250,000 clones detected, 83% appear once; the ten largest clones hold roughly 5.8%. These data originate in a study of blood T cell repertoires in COVID-19. Study-level background: There were acute and convalescent COVID-19 samples, and they came from the United States, Italy and Spain. Sources were T cells, B-cell-depleted T cells, or PBMCs; the material itself was cDNA or gDNA.

The sample taken for sequencing was peripheral blood. This receptor was identified in an elderly man with acute or convalescent COVID-19. The chain is built from TRBV24-1 and TRBJ2-1, with TRBD2 matching 7 bases. The CDR3 reads CATSDRGEEQFF. The CDR3 bases are TGTGCCACCAGTGATCGGGGGGAAGAGCAGTTCTTC.